A selection of T cell receptor beta chains follows, all from one sample in a study of T cell responses to AZD1222 COVID-19 vaccine. Generated by immunoSEQ multiplex PCR, the TCRdb table keeps only in-frame clones and is missing some. The repertoire holds roughly 80,000 clones, with 75% to 95% as singletons. The sequenced sample was peripheral blood, obtained on day 0 of MenACWY control vaccination. All receptors derive from an adult in good health. Both conserved end residues are part of each CDR3. The D gene is left open where the match is weak. Some rows mark clone size as missing; the rest say once, few, many or name a class of expanded clone.

clone_size j_call d_call v_call cdr3_aa cdr3_nt
. TRBJ1-5 . TRBV7-9 CASSGGRINQPQHF TGTGCCAGCAGCGGGGGACGGATAAATCAGCCCCAGCATTTT
. TRBJ2-3 . TRBV6-2/TRBV6-3 CASSPSGLEGNTQYF TGTGCCAGCAGCCCAAGCGGACTGGAGGGAAATACGCAGTATTTT
. TRBJ1-1 . TRBV25-1 CASSVSGTLNTEAFF TGTGCCAGCAGTGTTTCCGGGACACTAAACACTGAAGCTTTCTTT
. TRBJ1-1 . TRBV6-5 CASSYGEDTEAFF TGTGCCAGCAGTTACGGGGAGGACACTGAAGCTTTCTTT
. TRBJ2-7 . TRBV13 CASSLGQSGSRIGRQYF TGTGCCAGCAGCTTAGGCCAGTCAGGGTCCCGAATCGGTCGGCAGTACTTC
. TRBJ1-1 TRBD1 TRBV10-2 CASSETGHPNTEAFF TGCGCCAGCAGCGAGACAGGGCATCCGAACACTGAAGCTTTCTTT
. TRBJ1-4 . TRBV4-3 CASSQESHLTNEKLFF TGCGCCAGCAGCCAAGAATCGCACCTCACTAATGAAAAACTGTTTTTT
. TRBJ1-2 . TRBV30 CAWSAGLGGYTF TGTGCCTGGAGTGCAGGGTTAGGAGGCTACACCTTC
. TRBJ1-5 TRBD1 TRBV6-5 CASSSTGGEGGQPQHF TGTGCCAGCAGTTCGACAGGGGGGGAGGGCGGTCAGCCCCAGCATTTT
. TRBJ2-1 TRBD2 TRBV3-1/TRBV3-2 CASSQTPGTSGSHTYNEQFF TGTGCCAGCAGCCAAACTCCCGGGACTAGCGGGAGTCATACCTACAATGAGCAGTTCTTC
. TRBJ1-3 . TRBV7-2 CASSKRTGNGNTIYF TGTGCCAGCAGCAAACGAACAGGGAACGGAAACACCATATATTTT
. TRBJ2-1 TRBD1 TRBV29-1 CSVEAGDRVGEQFF TGCAGCGTTGAAGCTGGGGACAGGGTCGGTGAGCAGTTCTTC
. TRBJ1-5 . TRBV19 CASNQVPYSNQPQHF TGTGCCAGTAATCAGGTCCCCTATAGCAATCAGCCCCAGCATTTT
once TRBJ2-2 . TRBV6-5 CASSYSRGTGELFF TGTGCCAGCAGTTACTCGAGGGGCACCGGGGAGCTGTTTTTT
. TRBJ2-1 TRBD2 TRBV27 CASRALASGYNEQFF TGTGCCAGCAGAGCCTTGGCTAGCGGGTACAATGAGCAGTTCTTC
. TRBJ2-1 . TRBV29-1 CSVDGRGRTNNEQFF TGCAGCGTTGATGGGCGGGGACGGACCAACAATGAGCAGTTCTTC
. TRBJ2-7 TRBD2 TRBV6-1 CASSEQAGGRYEQYF TGTGCCAGCAGTGAACAGGCGGGAGGCCGCTACGAGCAGTACTTC
. TRBJ1-5 . TRBV20-1 CSASTGLGNQPQHF TGCAGTGCTAGTACAGGATTGGGCAATCAGCCCCAGCATTTT
. TRBJ1-2 . TRBV27 CASSRGISSDYGYTF TGTGCCAGCAGCCGGGGAATTTCGTCGGACTATGGCTACACCTTC
. TRBJ1-4 . TRBV29-1 CSVGTLGTTNEKLFF TGCAGCGTGGGGACTCTCGGGACAACTAATGAAAAACTGTTTTTT
once TRBJ1-5 . TRBV19 CASSDGRYSNQPQHF TGTGCCAGTTCGGACGGTCGGTATAGCAATCAGCCCCAGCATTTT
. TRBJ1-2 . TRBV19 CASKAHQRLEGYTF TGTGCCAGTAAAGCTCACCAGAGACTGGAGGGCTACACCTTC
once TRBJ1-4 . TRBV29-1 CSVEISHHGGTNEKLFF TGCAGCGTTGAAATCTCGCACCACGGAGGCACTAATGAAAAACTGTTTTTT
. TRBJ2-7 . TRBV5-1 CASSLAGPYEQYF TGCGCCAGCAGCTTGGCCGGGCCTTACGAGCAGTACTTC
. TRBJ2-7 . TRBV28 CASIRTNSYEQYF TGTGCCAGCATAAGGACTAACTCCTACGAGCAGTACTTC
. TRBJ1-2 TRBD1 TRBV28 CASSLPGQLYYTF TGTGCCAGCAGTTTACCGGGACAGCTTTACTACACCTTC
. TRBJ2-1 . TRBV30 CAWNVRISYNEQFF TGTGCCTGGAATGTGAGGATCTCCTACAATGAGCAGTTCTTC
. TRBJ2-1 . TRBV6-5 CASIGRHNEQFF TGTGCCAGCATCGGGCGGCACAATGAGCAGTTCTTC
. TRBJ2-6 TRBD1 TRBV28 CASSFARGLPGANVLTF TGTGCCAGCAGTTTTGCCAGGGGGCTCCCTGGGGCCAACGTCCTGACTTTC
. TRBJ1-4 . TRBV14 CASSQVIQGSGEKLFF TGTGCCAGCAGCCAAGTCATACAGGGTTCAGGTGAAAAACTGTTTTTT
. TRBJ2-5 . TRBV7-9 CASSSGPQTQETQYF TGTGCCAGCAGCTCGGGACCGCAGACACAAGAGACCCAGTACTTC
. TRBJ1-1 . TRBV2 CASSDTRPGNSAFF TGTGCCAGCAGTGACACCCGGCCAGGGAATTCAGCTTTCTTT
. TRBJ1-2 . TRBV6-5 CASSYSMAGANYGYTF TGTGCCAGCAGTTACTCGATGGCGGGAGCAAACTATGGCTACACCTTC
. TRBJ2-7 TRBD2 TRBV3-1/TRBV3-2 CASSPIPSGDSYEQYF TGTGCCAGCAGCCCTATTCCTAGCGGGGACTCCTACGAGCAGTACTTC
. TRBJ1-4 TRBD1 TRBV5-1 CASSATGNEKLFF TGCGCCAGCAGCGCGACAGGGAATGAAAAACTGTTTTTT
. TRBJ1-2 . TRBV12-5 CASGFQPQGGDYGYTF TGTGCTAGTGGATTCCAACCACAGGGCGGAGACTATGGCTACACCTTC
. TRBJ1-4 . TRBV18 CASSPPSFEKLFF TGTGCCAGCTCACCACCCAGTTTTGAAAAACTGTTTTTT
. TRBJ1-1 . TRBV6-2/TRBV6-3 CASSPTRDRVTEAFF TGTGCCAGCAGTCCGACCAGGGATAGGGTCACTGAAGCTTTCTTT
few TRBJ2-2 . TRBV2 CASSEGPPDTGELFF TGTGCCAGCAGTGAGGGACCCCCGGACACCGGGGAGCTGTTTTTT
. TRBJ1-2 TRBD1 TRBV7-8 CASSLKSSGQSGYYGYTF TGTGCCAGCAGCTTAAAATCCTCGGGACAGTCGGGATACTATGGCTACACCTTC
. TRBJ2-2 TRBD2 TRBV5-8 CASSRGLAGVPGELFF TGTGCCAGCAGTCGTGGACTAGCGGGAGTCCCCGGGGAGCTGTTTTTT
. TRBJ2-2 TRBD2 TRBV25-1 CASSALLAGGPDGELFF TGTGCCAGCAGTGCGTTACTAGCGGGAGGGCCCGACGGGGAGCTGTTTTTT
. TRBJ1-2 . TRBV28 CASSLQGPRNVGTF TGTGCCAGCAGTTTGCAGGGTCCTAGGAATGTGGGGACCTTC
. TRBJ2-1 TRBD2 TRBV5-1 CASSLAPSGSRFF TGCGCCAGCAGCTTGGCCCCTAGCGGGAGTCGGTTCTTC
. TRBJ1-1 TRBD1 TRBV29-1 CSAGTAFMNTEAFF TGCAGCGCCGGGACAGCGTTCATGAACACTGAAGCCTTCTTT
. TRBJ2-7 TRBD2 TRBV28 CASSYQLAGDYEQYF TGTGCCAGCAGTTACCAACTAGCGGGAGATTACGAGCAGTACTTC
. TRBJ2-7 TRBD1 TRBV5-8 CASSLGQGSYEQYF TGTGCCAGCAGCTTGGGACAGGGCAGTTACGAGCAGTACTTC
. TRBJ2-5 . TRBV19 CASGEGHLQETQYF TGTGCCAGTGGAGAGGGACACCTTCAAGAGACCCAGTACTTC
. TRBJ2-1 TRBD2 TRBV24-1 CATSWSGRAYNEQFF TGTGCCACCAGTTGGAGCGGGAGAGCTTACAATGAGCAGTTCTTC
. TRBJ2-1 TRBD1 TRBV6-5 CASRTVDRAYNEQFF TGTGCCAGCAGAACGGTGGACAGGGCCTACAATGAGCAGTTCTTC
once TRBJ1-1 . TRBV29-1 CSVEGRGSTEAFF TGCAGCGTTGAAGGGAGGGGGAGCACTGAAGCTTTCTTT
. TRBJ1-5 . TRBV5-1 CASRAGDNQPQHF TGCGCCAGCAGAGCAGGAGACAATCAGCCCCAGCATTTT
. TRBJ2-6 . TRBV28 CASNTGKTGSGANVLTF TGTGCCAGCAATACAGGGAAGACGGGCTCTGGGGCCAACGTCCTGACTTTC
. TRBJ1-6 . TRBV7-2 CASSFNADSPLHF TGTGCCAGCAGCTTTAATGCTGATTCACCCCTCCACTTT
few TRBJ2-1 TRBD1 TRBV3-1/TRBV3-2 CASSPEAKGANEQFF TGTGCCAGCAGCCCCGAGGCAAAGGGGGCAAATGAGCAGTTCTTC
. TRBJ2-1 . TRBV11-2 CASSGGAGVQNEQFF TGTGCCAGCAGCGGAGGAGCAGGAGTTCAGAATGAGCAGTTCTTC
many TRBJ2-7 . TRBV19 CASGGTDSHSYEQYF TGTGCCAGCGGGGGAACCGACAGTCATTCCTACGAGCAGTACTTC
. TRBJ2-7 . TRBV29-1 CSVARGLGEGLYEQYF TGCAGCGTTGCAAGGGGGTTAGGGGAAGGTTTATACGAGCAGTACTTC
once TRBJ2-7 TRBD2 TRBV10-3 CATIGLAGAYEQYF TGTGCCACCATAGGGCTAGCGGGCGCCTACGAGCAGTACTTC